The rows below give T cell receptor beta chains drawn from one sample of a study of T cell changes during pregnancy in multiple sclerosis. Profiled with immunoSEQ multiplex PCR; TCRdb holds only in-frame clones, not every one. The sample shows about 70,000 clones, more than 90% of them seen only once. The input for sequencing was peripheral blood, taken in the third trimester of pregnancy. The receptors were gathered from a female donor with multiple sclerosis, enrolled in a pregnancy study. Both conserved end residues are part of each CDR3. Each record gives: V gene, CDR3 protein.

TRBV7-9	CASSSKNTEAFF
TRBV2	CASTRGGITDTQYF
TRBV19	CASSIGAGPNQFF
TRBV28	CASRRTSNTGELFF
TRBV10-3	CAISKSTSNTEAFF
TRBV4-1	CASSLEENEQFF
TRBV11-2	CASSFGGFTGELFF
TRBV5-8	CASSFDRFPNTEAFF
TRBV27	CASGDSSNYGYTF
TRBV2	CASRPSLVPGSYEQYF
TRBV11-2	CASFPSESTDTQYF
TRBV30	CACRGSGANVLTF
TRBV28	CASSEQGPAETQYF
TRBV11-2	CASSLAGPGNTIYF
TRBV5-6	CASNLQGATEAFF
TRBV28	CASSGLMSSYEQYF
TRBV7-2	CASSNRMNTEAFF
TRBV5-6	CASSRRGASKNIQYF
TRBV6-4	CASSPGGLPYEQYF
TRBV7-9	CASSPVAGAAEQYF
TRBV5-1	CASSLGFGTSGSTDTQYF